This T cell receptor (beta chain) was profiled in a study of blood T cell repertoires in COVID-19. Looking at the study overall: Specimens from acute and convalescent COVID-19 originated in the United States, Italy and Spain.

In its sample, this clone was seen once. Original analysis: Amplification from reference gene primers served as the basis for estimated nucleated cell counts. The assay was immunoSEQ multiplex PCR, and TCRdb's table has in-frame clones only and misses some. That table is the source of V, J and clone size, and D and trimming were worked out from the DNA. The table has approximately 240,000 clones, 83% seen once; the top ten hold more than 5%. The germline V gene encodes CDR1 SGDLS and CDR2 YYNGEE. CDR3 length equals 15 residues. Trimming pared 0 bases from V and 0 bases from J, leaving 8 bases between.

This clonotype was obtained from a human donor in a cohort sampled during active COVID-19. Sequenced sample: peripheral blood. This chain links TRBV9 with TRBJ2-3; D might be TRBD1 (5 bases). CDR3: CASSVVAGSTDTQYF. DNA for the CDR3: TGTGCCAGCAGCGTAGTGGCAGGGAGCACAGATACGCAGTATTTT.